This T cell receptor beta chain was identified during a study of blood T cell repertoires in COVID-19. Here immunoSEQ multiplex PCR was the method, and the copy in TCRdb shows in-frame clones only, minus some. This table holds hundreds of thousands of clones, 70% to 90% found once. CDR3 size: 14 residues. Germline V gene sequence: CDR1 MNHEY, CDR2 SVGAGI. The ends were cut back, 5 bases at V and 0 bases at J, with 10 bases in the middle. What was sequenced was peripheral blood. The chain uses TRBV6-5 and TRBJ1-2, with D unclear. The receptor's source is a woman aged 25 to 39 with active or convalescent COVID-19. DNA for the CDR3: TGTGCCAGCAGTACTTCCCAAGCTAACTATGGCTACACCTTC. Its protein is CASSTSQANYGYTF.